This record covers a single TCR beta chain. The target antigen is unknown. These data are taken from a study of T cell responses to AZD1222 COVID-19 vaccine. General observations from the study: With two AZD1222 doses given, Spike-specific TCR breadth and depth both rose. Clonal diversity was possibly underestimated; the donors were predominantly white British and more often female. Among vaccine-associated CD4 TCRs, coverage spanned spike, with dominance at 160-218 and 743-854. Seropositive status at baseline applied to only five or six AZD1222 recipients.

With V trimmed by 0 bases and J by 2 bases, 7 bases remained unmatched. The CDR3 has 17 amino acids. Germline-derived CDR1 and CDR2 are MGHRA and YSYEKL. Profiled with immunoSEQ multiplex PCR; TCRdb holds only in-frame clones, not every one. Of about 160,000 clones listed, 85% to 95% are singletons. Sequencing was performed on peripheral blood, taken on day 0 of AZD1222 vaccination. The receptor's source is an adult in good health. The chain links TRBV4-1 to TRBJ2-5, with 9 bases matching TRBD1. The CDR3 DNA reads TGCGCCAGCAGCCAAGAGTTTAGGACAGGGGTACAAGAGACCCAGTACTTC. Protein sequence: CASSQEFRTGVQETQYF.